This T cell receptor beta chain was obtained from a study of T-cell reconstitution after alpha-beta-depleted transplantation in children. Germline CDR1 and CDR2: MNHEY and SVGAGI. V lost 2 bases to trimming and J lost 1 base; unmatched junction nucleotides: 7. The CDR3 has 19 amino acids. Researchers prepared the TCRbeta library using unique molecular identifiers, the study reports. TCRdb analysed the PCR reads with MiXCR anew, one entry per CDR3 protein. The sample has fewer than 550,000 distinct CDR3 sequences, 8% to 11% seen once. This clonotype originated in a child younger than 10 with inherited bone marrow failure, due to receive a stem cell transplant. The rearrangement joins TRBV6-5 to TRBJ2-3, with TRBD2 matching 15 bases. The source was PBMCs, collected before TCRalphabeta/CD19-depleted stem cell transplant. CDR3 loop: CASSYTGTSGRKGTDTQYF. For the CDR3, the DNA is TGTGCCAGCAGTTACACCGGGACTAGCGGGAGGAAGGGCACAGATACGCAGTATTTT.